Listed below are T cell receptor beta chains from one sample, sequenced in a study of blood T cell repertoires in COVID-19. Here immunoSEQ multiplex PCR was the method, and the copy in TCRdb shows in-frame clones only, minus some. The sample has 130,000 to 150,000 clones, around 80% seen once. The material sequenced was peripheral blood. The origin of the receptors is a man aged 55 to 69 with active or convalescent COVID-19. Each CDR3 is given with its conserved first and last residue. D genes are given only for firm matches. Not every row has a clone size; where given, it reads once, few, many or a size class.

cdr3_length	j_call	v_call	d_call	clone_size	cdr3_nt	cdr3_aa
16	TRBJ2-2	TRBV5-1	TRBD2	.	TGCGCCAGCAGCTTGGTCCTAGCGGCAAACACCGGGGAGCTGTTTTTT	CASSLVLAANTGELFF
14	TRBJ2-2	TRBV3-1/TRBV3-2	.	few	TGTGCCAGCAGCCAAAACCGACTTACCGGGGAGCTGTTTTTT	CASSQNRLTGELFF
12	TRBJ1-1	TRBV19	.	.	TGTGCCAGTTTCAGGGCGTGGAGTGAAGCTTTCTTT	CASFRAWSEAFF
12	TRBJ2-1	TRBV7-9	.	few	TGTGCCAGCAGCTTAGCGGGTCAGGGTAGGATCTTC	CASSLAGQGRIF
14	TRBJ1-1	TRBV5-1	TRBD1	.	TGCGCCAGCAGCTTTGGACAGGGGGCCACTGAAGCTTTCTTT	CASSFGQGATEAFF
16	TRBJ2-2	TRBV18	TRBD2	once	TGTGCCAGCTCACCCCGGACTAGCGGGACGAGCGGGGAGCTGTTTTTT	CASSPRTSGTSGELFF
14	TRBJ1-1	TRBV7-3	.	.	TGTGCCAGCAGCTTAATTGGGGGGGACGCTGAAGCTTTCTTT	CASSLIGGDAEAFF
15	TRBJ1-1	TRBV5-8	.	few	TGTGCCAGCAGCTGGGGGGACGAGGTGCGGGCTGAAGCTTTCTTT	CASSWGDEVRAEAFF
14	TRBJ1-2	TRBV18	.	once	TGTGCCAGCTCACCGGACAGAAATAGCTATGGCTACACCTTC	CASSPDRNSYGYTF
14	TRBJ1-2	TRBV18	.	.	TGTGCCAGCTCACCAAGTTTACGGGACTATGGCTACACCTTC	CASSPSLRDYGYTF
13	TRBJ2-7	TRBV7-2	.	once	TGTGCCAGCAGTCAAGGGCGACGAGGGGAGCAGTACTTC	CASSQGRRGEQYF
13	TRBJ1-1	TRBV6-2/TRBV6-3	.	once	TGTGCCAGCAGTTACTCTGGCAGACACGAAGCTTTCTTT	CASSYSGRHEAFF
14	TRBJ2-1	TRBV29-1	TRBD1	.	TGCAGCGCCGAAAGGGACAGACTGATGAATGAGCAGTTCTTC	CSAERDRLMNEQFF
16	TRBJ2-1	TRBV11-2	TRBD2	.	TGTGCCAGCAGCTTCCCTTTGGCGGGAGGGGAAAATGAGCAGTTCTTC	CASSFPLAGGENEQFF
14	TRBJ2-1	TRBV5-4	TRBD2	.	TGTGCCACCCTATCTAAGCGGGATCACAATGAGCAGTTCTTC	CATLSKRDHNEQFF
13	TRBJ1-2	TRBV2	.	.	TGTGCCAGCAGCGAAGCCCGCGCTGCCGGCTACACCTTC	CASSEARAAGYTF
15	TRBJ1-5	TRBV7-9	.	.	TGTGCCAGCAGCCTCCAGGGTGGAGGCAATCAGCCCCAGCATTTT	CASSLQGGGNQPQHF
17	TRBJ2-2	TRBV27	.	.	TGTGCCAGCAGCCAATATACAGGAACTTCGAACACCGGGGAGCTGTTTTTT	CASSQYTGTSNTGELFF
14	TRBJ1-1	TRBV11-2	.	.	TGTGCCAGCAGCTTTTTCGGGGTTGGAACTGAAGCTTTCTTT	CASSFFGVGTEAFF
15	TRBJ2-1	TRBV5-4	.	.	TGTGCCAGCAGACTACCCGGGAGCTCCTACAATGAGCAGTTCTTC	CASRLPGSSYNEQFF
14	TRBJ2-1	TRBV4-1	.	.	TGCGCCAGCAGCCAAGTGGGGGCACCCAATGAGCAGTTCTTC	CASSQVGAPNEQFF
15	TRBJ2-7	TRBV15	TRBD2	.	TGTGCCACCAGCAGAGGGCGACTAGCGGGATCTGAGCAGTACTTC	CATSRGRLAGSEQYF
12	TRBJ1-2	TRBV7-9	.	.	TGTGCCAGCAGCTTAACACCCCATGGCTACACCTTC	CASSLTPHGYTF
13	TRBJ2-2	TRBV4-2	TRBD2	.	TGTGCCAGCAGCCAAGAGACTAGCCGGGAGCTGTTTTTT	CASSQETSRELFF
13	TRBJ1-4	TRBV2	.	.	TGTGCCAGCAGTGAAGCGCTTCCGGGAAAACTGTTTTTT	CASSEALPGKLFF
14	TRBJ1-5	TRBV7-2	TRBD1	.	TGTGCCAGCAGCCCGGACAGGGGGGGTCAGCCCCAGCATTTT	CASSPDRGGQPQHF
13	TRBJ2-4	TRBV10-1	.	.	TGCGCCAGCAGGGGCGGGGCGGAAAACATTCAGTACTTC	CASRGGAENIQYF
13	TRBJ2-7	TRBV29-1	TRBD2	.	TGCAGCGTTGAATCGGGAGGCCCGGATGAGCAGTACTTC	CSVESGGPDEQYF
17	TRBJ2-1	TRBV5-6	TRBD2	.	TGTGCCAGCAGCCAGTCTGGTAGCGGGTTTTCCTACAATGAGCAGTTCTTC	CASSQSGSGFSYNEQFF
17	TRBJ2-2	TRBV12-5	TRBD1	.	TGTGCTAGTGGTTTGGCCGCCCTCGGACAGGGAACCGGGGAGCTGTTTTTT	CASGLAALGQGTGELFF
16	TRBJ2-5	TRBV19	TRBD1	few	TGTGCCAGTAGTCCGAGGACAGGGGGCTCTGGCGGGACCCAGTACTTC	CASSPRTGGSGGTQYF
14	TRBJ2-5	TRBV3-1/TRBV3-2	.	.	TGTGCCAGCAGTCTAGCGTATGGGAAAGAGACCCAGTACTTC	CASSLAYGKETQYF
14	TRBJ2-5	TRBV6-5	TRBD1	.	TGTGCCAGCAGCCTAGGACAGGGGGGAGAGACCCAGTACTTC	CASSLGQGGETQYF
13	TRBJ1-2	TRBV2	.	few	TGTGCCAGCAGTGAAGCCCAGCGTCAGGGCTACACCTTC	CASSEAQRQGYTF
14	TRBJ1-4	TRBV28	TRBD1	.	TGTGCCAGCAGACAGGGGGCCCAACGGGAAAAACTGTTTTTT	CASRQGAQREKLFF
14	TRBJ1-1	TRBV27	TRBD1	once	TGTGCCAGCAGTCGGGGACAGGGTGTAGGGGAAGCTTTCTTT	CASSRGQGVGEAFF
16	TRBJ2-2	TRBV29-1	.	many	TGCAGCGTTGAAGGGGCTTCTAGCGAGAACACCGGGGAGCTGTTTTTT	CSVEGASSENTGELFF
13	TRBJ2-7	TRBV25-1	.	.	TGTGCCAGCAGTGCAGGCTTGCTCTACGAGCAGTACTTC	CASSAGLLYEQYF
14	TRBJ1-2	TRBV2	.	.	TGTGCCAGCATCGGACATCAAGTAAACTATGGCTACACCTTC	CASIGHQVNYGYTF
12	TRBJ2-1	TRBV29-1	.	.	TGCAGCGTTGAAGGAGGTCCCCGTGAGCAGTTCTTC	CSVEGGPREQFF
14	TRBJ2-2	TRBV5-1	.	.	TGCGCCAGCAGCTTGGATCCGAGCACCGGGGAGCTGTTTTTT	CASSLDPSTGELFF
13	TRBJ2-2	TRBV28	.	.	TGTGCCATAGCAGAGCCAAACACCGGGGAGCTGTTTTTT	CAIAEPNTGELFF